The 5 T cell receptor beta chains presented below share a single source sample, sequenced in a study of blood T cell repertoires in COVID-19. Profiling relied on immunoSEQ multiplex PCR, and the TCRdb table lists in-frame clones only, not all of them. Of roughly 230,000 clones in the sample, approximately 84% were seen once. The specimen was peripheral blood. These TCRs come from a man aged 50 or older with active or convalescent COVID-19.

The chain links TRBV4-1 to TRBJ2-3; 10 nucleotides agree with TRBD2. Germline V gene lookup returns CDR1 MGHRA and CDR2 YSYEKL. Trimming at V came to 0 bases and at J to 8 bases, leaving 14 bases not matched to a gene. The CDR3 length is 18 residues. CDR3 residues: CASSQEGLAGASYSTQYF. For the CDR3, the DNA is TGCGCCAGCAGCCAAGAGGGGCTAGCGGGGGCCTCTTACAGTACGCAGTATTTT.

The chain joins TRBV30 to TRBJ1-3; 10 bases are a match to TRBD1. Germline CDR1 GTSNPN, CDR2 SVGIG (reference sequence). This CDR3 has 15 amino acids. With V trimmed by 1 base and J by 4 bases, 4 bases remained unmatched. The CDR3 nucleotides read TGTGCCTGGAGTGCCGGGACAGGGGAAGGAAACACCATATATTTT. This codes for CAWSAGTGEGNTIYF.

V gene TRBV13 combines with J gene TRBJ1-2; D may be TRBD1 (6 bases). The CDR3 totals 13 residues. Germline CDR1 reads PRHDT; CDR2 reads FYEKMQ (reference sequence). V lost 2 bases and J lost 2, with 6 bases in between. The CDR3 region has the DNA TGTGCCAGCAGCTTACAGGGGAACTATGGCTACACCTTC. Protein product: CASSLQGNYGYTF.

The chain links TRBV4-3 to TRBJ2-3; D possibly corresponds to TRBD2 (5 bases). CDR1 is LGHNA and CDR2 is YSLEER in the germline V gene. V was pared by 0 bases and J by 6 bases, with 13 bases between. This CDR3 is built from 15 residues. The DNA of the CDR3 is TGCGCCAGCAGCCAAGATCTGCCGGGAAGGGATACGCAGTATTTT. Translated, it gives CASSQDLPGRDTQYF.

J is TRBJ2-1 and V is TRBV6-2 or TRBV6-3, with 8 bases fitting TRBD1. CDR3 length: 14 amino acids. CDR1 and CDR2 from the germline V gene are MNHEY and SVGEGT. V shed 7 bases and J 5 bases; nucleotides not matched to a gene: 7. The CDR3 nucleotides read TGTGCCAGCACCCCGAGGACAGGGCACAATGAGCAGTTCTTC. It is translated as CASTPRTGHNEQFF.